Below are 14 T cell receptor beta chains sequenced from a single sample in a study of identical twins. TCRdb itself ran the 5' RACE reads through MiXCR, one entry per CDR3 protein. The table has about 890,000 distinct CDR3 sequences, 10% to 15% seen once. The data also belong to a second study, concerning yellow fever vaccine responses in identical twins.

The sample comprised PBMCs. These receptors came from a woman under 30 in good health.

The rearrangement links TRBV11-2 to TRBJ1-1, with D tentatively TRBD1 (6 bases). The CDR3 loop spans 16 amino acids. Germline V lookup: CDR1 SGHAT, CDR2 FQNNGV. The ends were cut back, 1 base at V and 0 bases at J, with 12 bases in the middle. The CDR3 DNA sequence: TGTGCCAGCAGCTTAGGACAGGTGACAATGAACACTGAAGCTTTCTTT. Its translation is CASSLGQVTMNTEAFF.

This clonotype has a handful of counts. The J gene is TRBJ2-7, the V gene TRBV6-1, with unresolved D. This CDR3 has 14 residues. The V end was cut by 3 bases, the J end by 3 bases, with 12 bases between. Germline V gene lookup returns CDR1 MNHNS and CDR2 SASEGT. CDR3 nucleotide sequence: TGTGCCAGCAGTGAGAATGGGATCTACTACGAGCAGTACTTC. Translated: CASSENGIYYEQYF.

This rearrangement joins TRBV9 to TRBJ1-2; 7 bases agree with TRBD1. This CDR3 has 15 amino acids. V gave up 2 bases and J gave up 7 bases; unmatched junction bases: 11. The germline gives CDR1 SGDLS, CDR2 YYNGEE. This chain's CDR3 is CASSVRQGTGAGYTF. The CDR3 DNA is TGTGCCAGCAGCGTCCGACAGGGAACAGGAGCTGGCTACACCTTC. Full variable domain (rest looked up from reference TRBV9 and TRBJ1-2): DSGVTQTPKHLITATGQRVTLRCSPRSGDLSVYWYQQSLDQGLQFLIQYYNGEERAKGNILERFSAQQFPDLHSELNLSSLELGDSALYFCASSVRQGTGAGYTFGSGTRLTVV.

This clonotype was recorded a few times. Relative to the germline gene, one junction end is altered; a read error may explain this. This rearrangement joins TRBV14 to TRBJ1-4; 9 bases map to TRBD1. The CDR3 length is 12 residues. CDR1 is SGHDN and CDR2 is FVKESK in the germline V gene. DNA of the CDR3: TGTGCCAGCAGACAAGATATTCGGGACAGGGAGTTT. Translating gives CASRQDIRDREF.

The rearrangement joins TRBV5-6 to TRBJ2-7; perhaps TRBD1 as D (6 bases). From germline, CDR1 is SGHDT and CDR2 YYEEEE. V lost 2 bases and J lost 4, with 10 bases in between. The length of the CDR3 is 13 residues. In nucleotides, the CDR3 is TGTGCCAGCAGCTTACCACAGGGTTACGAGCAGTACGTC. Amino acid sequence: CASSLPQGYEQYV.

Only a few counts were recorded for this clonotype. The chain couples TRBV5-6 to TRBJ2-7, with D unresolved. Trimming removed 4 bases at V and 1 base at J, with 9 bases between. The germline CDR1 and CDR2 sequences are SGHDT and YYEEEE. This CDR3 has 13 residues. The CDR3: CASSPVASYEQYV. For the CDR3, the DNA is TGTGCCAGCAGCCCGGTAGCATCCTACGAGCAGTACGTC.

In this sample, this clonotype turned up many times. The rearrangement links TRBV12-3 or TRBV12-4 to TRBJ2-7; 7 bases are a match to TRBD1. V was pared by 8 bases and J by 3 bases, with 13 bases of the junction left unmatched. The CDR3 is 15 residues long. CDR3 DNA sequence: TGTGCCAGCCAAACGGGGCAGGGGGAATTCTACGAGCAGTACTTC. This sequence encodes CASQTGQGEFYEQYF.

This clonotype was recorded a few times. The chain carries TRBV29-1 and TRBJ1-1; D is uncertain. Germline V gene data show CDR1 as SQVTM and CDR2 as ANQGSEA. The germline V and J ends were trimmed by 5 bases and 1 base, with 8 bases remaining between them. The CDR3 runs 12 residues. CDR3 sequence: CSVRGSNTEAFF. CDR3 in DNA: TGCAGCGTTCGAGGATCGAACACTGAAGCTTTCTTT.

This chain joins TRBV11-2 and TRBJ2-2; D may be TRBD1 or TRBD2 (6 bases each). The V and J ends lost 2 bases and 3 bases respectively, with 16 bases between them. The germline V gene encodes CDR1 SGHAT and CDR2 FQNNGV. The CDR3 extends over 17 amino acids. CDR3 nucleotide sequence: TGTGCCAGCAGCTTATTAGCCACGGGGGCCGACACCGGGGAGCTGTTTTTT. As protein: CASSLLATGADTGELFF.

In its sample, this clonotype was seen a few times. J is TRBJ1-1 and V is TRBV20-1; D unresolved. The CDR3 consists of 13 residues. CDR1 and CDR2 (germline): DFQATT, SNEGSKA (reference sequence). Trimming removed 2 bases at V and 1 base at J, with 8 bases between. In DNA, the CDR3 is TGCAGTGCTAGACCCGGACCGAACACTGAAGCTTTCTTT. Its protein product is CSARPGPNTEAFF.

The chain carries TRBV2 and TRBJ2-3; D may match TRBD1 or TRBD2 (6 bases each). Germline CDR1 SNHLY, CDR2 FYNNEI. Trimming pared 4 bases from V and 6 bases from J, leaving 14 bases between. This CDR3 has 14 residues. The CDR3 is CASSGGGTRDTQYF. The CDR3 DNA reads as TGTGCCAGCAGTGGAGGGGGGACACGGGATACGCAGTATTTT.

V gene TRBV7-9 combines with J gene TRBJ2-1; D gene uncertain. Germline V gene lookup returns CDR1 SEHNR and CDR2 FQNEAQ (reference sequence). Trimming cost V 3 bases and J 5 bases, with 17 bases left between them. The CDR3 sequence is 16 residues long. The CDR3 loop is CASSFRTEYLNNEQFF. The CDR3 DNA is TGTGCCAGCAGCTTTCGGACGGAGTACCTAAACAATGAGCAGTTCTTC. Together with reference TRBV7-9 and TRBJ2-1, the CDR3 gives the full variable domain: DTGVSQNPRHKITKRGQNVTFRCDPISEHNRLYWYRQTLGQGPEFLTYFQNEAQLEKSRLLSDRFSAERPKGSFSTLEIQRTEQGDSAMYLCASSFRTEYLNNEQFFGPGTRLTVL.

V and J are TRBV20-1 and TRBJ2-1; 9 bases align to TRBD1. With 5 bases clipped from V and 5 bases from J, the junction kept 4 bases outside the gene matches. The CDR3 sequence is 13 residues long. Germline lookup yields CDR1 DFQATT and CDR2 SNEGSKA (reference sequence). CDR3 in DNA: TGCAGTGCTTCCCGGGACAGGGACAATGAGCAGTTCTTC. Residues: CSASRDRDNEQFF.

The CDR3 sequence is CASSVSQTYSNQPQHF. The CDR3, as DNA: TGTGCCAGCAGTGTCTCGCAGACTTATAGCAATCAGCCCCAGCATTTT. The gene calls are TRBV6-1 and TRBJ1-5; the D is unclear. The CDR3 runs 16 residues. Deletions cut 4 bases from V and 0 bases from J, with 13 bases between. From germline, CDR1 is MNHNS and CDR2 SASEGT.